Below, one T cell receptor (beta chain) is given with its context. Antigen specificity is unknown. The record originates from a study of beta chain features in type 1 diabetes. General study findings and limits: People with Type 1 diabetes carried modestly yet significantly shorter TCRB CDR3s in all four CD4+ subsets.

The isolated RNA, all of it, was reverse transcribed, so expressed TCRB transcripts were what got sequenced. Naive, central memory and regulatory T cell samples averaged about 3.57 million reads. Generated by immunoSEQ multiplex PCR, the TCRdb table keeps only in-frame clones and is missing some. The table records 600,000 to 700,000 clones, 12% of them present only once. V lost 7 bases to trimming and J lost 4 bases, with 16 bases between them. CDR1 is MNHEY and CDR2 is SVGAGI in the germline V gene. The CDR3 is 14 residues long. Specimen: naive CD4+ T cells from blood. The chain combines TRBV6-5 with TRBJ2-5, with D perhaps matching TRBD2 (5 bases). The receptor comes from a man between 25 and 39 years old with type 1 diabetes. This CDR3 reads CASIKSATRETQYF. CDR3 nucleotides: TGTGCCAGCATCAAATCCGCCACTAGAGAGACCCAGTACTTC.